The entry below describes one T cell receptor beta chain. This clonotype was detected many times. Its cognate antigen has yet to be identified. Base qualities are not provided; no much larger clone lies one nucleotide away. This sample was taken from a study of T cells in Graves' hyperthyroidism and ophthalmopathy (dated by TCRdb to the late 2010s). Looking at the study overall: Peripheral blood samples were taken at initial diagnosis, before any treatment was given. In several Graves' hyperthyroidism patients, the study also compared T-cell repertoires from thyroid tissue with T-cell repertoires from blood. TCR Vbeta CDR3 sequencing of roughly 140 peripheral blood samples (43 ophthalmopathy, some 75 hyperthyroidism and approximately 17 progressor patients) is reported in the paper. TCR V-J signatures able to tell the groups apart were searched for in a discovery cohort of approximately 95 patients, of whom 40 to 45 had Graves' ophthalmopathy and 57 had stable Graves' hyperthyroidism. The roughly 91 discovery patients were randomly divided into training and test sets at a 7:3 ratio. After blood sampling, hyperthyroidism patients were treated with methimazole at a starting dose of 30 mg daily, and ophthalmopathy patients were treated with high-dose intravenous methylprednisolone. Prospective prediction of ophthalmopathy was tested in an independent validation cohort consisting of 18 hyperthyroidism patients and approximately 16 patients who later progressed to ophthalmopathy.

CDR1 and CDR2, looked up from the germline V gene (reference sequence), are LGHDT and YNNKEL. There are 14 amino acids in the CDR3, from cysteine to phenylalanine inclusive. The kept DNA is CDR3 alone, 42 bases in frame from the first base. At the junction V is shortened by 1 base and J by 6 bases, with 12 bases in between. The paper as a whole reports these results and caveats: A 13 V-J signature model separated ophthalmopathy from stable hyperthyroidism, with around 88% sensitivity and about 81% specificity in cross-validation and 80%/75% in testing. In validation, the model predicted progression to ophthalmopathy a median of roughly 6.5 months before onset, with about 70% sensitivity and roughly 79% specificity. Most expanded thyroid clonotypes (frequency above 0.001) were also found in blood, which suggests that blood repertoires may mirror thyroid immune responses. Sample size was not statistically predetermined, and investigators were not blinded to group allocation.

Stable Graves' hyperthyroidism was defined as no progression to ophthalmopathy during 18 months of follow-up. Hyperthyroidism patients were newly diagnosed, with disease duration under 2 months, and aged 18 to 65 years. Patients with uncontrolled infections, other autoimmune diseases, pregnancy or lactation were excluded. Clinical symptoms, serum thyroxine and TRAb, thyroid ultrasound, and orbital computed tomography formed the basis for the diagnoses. Ficoll-Paque density gradient centrifugation was used to isolate PBMCs from approximately 11 ml of fresh peripheral blood. Trizol reagent was used to extract total RNA, and RNA quality was then checked on an Agilent 2100 Bioanalyzer. TCR beta CDR3 regions were amplified from RNA transcripts. The TCR CDR3 was subjected to a first round of RT-PCR using the HTBI primer set and the Qiagen OneStep RT-PCR kit. Libraries were constructed in a second round of multiplex PCR, after which size selection and purification were carried out. Sequencing of the libraries was done on an Illumina HiSeq2000 using paired-end 100 bp reads. As for the original processing: SOAPnuke was used to process the raw data, removing reads that contained adapters or uncalled bases, had a mean Phred below 15, or lacked an exact match to the constant primer or identifier. High-quality paired reads were merged using COPE v1.2.5, and each unique nucleotide sequence was defined as a clonotype. Clonotypes were aligned to IMGT TRBV, TRBD and TRBJ reference segments using MiTCR v1.1. Only V-J combinations with frequency above 0.0001, covering about 99% of repertoires, were analysed. A TCS score was defined as the ratio of F50 (clonal expansion) to E x V (chaos), with BLOSUM62-based TCRdist applied between CDR3 peptides within each V-J. Welch's t-statistics and random forest reduced 514 V-J features to some 14, which were used in a naive Bayes classifier (R e1071). TCRdb reran the public reads through fastp at Q25 and MiXCR, keeping productive beta chains. Identical CDR3 protein sequences are pooled into one entry, listed with their most common genes and DNA. TCRdb assigned the V and J calls; the authors' analysis was not used. Recorded for this sample are 300,000 to 350,000 distinct CDR3 sequences; roughly 18% of them occurred a single time. The ten top clones hold about 53% of the sample.

The chain joins TRBV3-1 to TRBJ1-2; tentative D gene TRBD1, with 5 bases matching. The sample comprised blood. The source of this sequence is a woman in her 50s with Graves' hyperthyroidism. The encoded CDR3 is CASSQGGYENGYTF. The DNA sequence is as follows: TGTGCCAGCAGCCAAGGGGGCTACGAAAATGGCTACACCTTC.